The 9 T cell receptor beta chains presented below share a single source sample, sequenced in a study of blood T cell repertoires in COVID-19. Profiled with immunoSEQ multiplex PCR; TCRdb holds only in-frame clones, not every one. The sample has about 330,000 clones, over 75% seen once; the top ten hold just over 7%. The sample comprised peripheral blood. The receptors stem from a human donor in a cohort sampled during active COVID-19.

The rearrangement joins TRBV4-1 to TRBJ2-7; tentative D call: TRBD2 (5 bases). V was shortened by 2 bases and J by 7 bases, with 15 bases between the two germline ends. The CDR3 sequence is 14 residues long. The germline V gene encodes CDR1 MGHRA and CDR2 YSYEKL. CDR3 sequence: CASSQPLQGREQYF. In DNA form, the CDR3 reads TGCGCCAGCAGCCAACCGCTACAAGGGAGAGAGCAGTACTTC.

The chain is built from TRBV2 and TRBJ1-2; D is ambiguous. The CDR3 loop spans 14 amino acids. The ends were cut back, 6 bases at V and 0 bases at J, with 11 bases in the middle. Germline CDR1 is SNHLY and CDR2 is FYNNEI. The CDR3, as DNA: TGTGCCAGCAGAAGGTCGGAGACTAACTATGGCTACACCTTC. Its translation: CASRRSETNYGYTF.

V gene TRBV7-9 combines with J gene TRBJ2-7, with a tentative D call TRBD2 (6 bases). The V and J ends lost 0 bases and 1 base respectively, with 10 bases between them. Germline V gene sequence: CDR1 SEHNR, CDR2 FQNEAQ (reference sequence). The CDR3 covers 15 residues. The DNA of the CDR3 is TGTGCCAGCAGCTTAGCGGCGGCGGGGTCCTACGAGCAGTACTTC. Translating gives CASSLAAAGSYEQYF.

In its sample, this clone was seen once. The V gene is TRBV5-1, the J gene TRBJ1-1; the D gene is possibly TRBD1 (5 bases). The germline gives CDR1 SGHRS, CDR2 YFSETQ. The CDR3 sequence is 13 residues long. V was cut by 5 bases and J by 1 base, with 9 bases left in between. This CDR3 is CASRDQGNTEAFF. As DNA, the CDR3 is TGCGCCAGCAGAGATCAGGGGAACACTGAAGCTTTCTTT. Based on the CDR3 plus reference TRBV5-1 and TRBJ1-1, the full variable domain is KAGVTQTPRYLIKTRGQQVTLSCSPISGHRSVSWYQQTPGQGLQFLFEYFSETQRNKGNFPGRFSGRQFSNSRSEMNVSTLELGDSALYLCASRDQGNTEAFFGQGTRLTVV.

This sequence joins TRBV7-8 and TRBJ2-7; no firm D call. Germline values: CDR1 SGHVS, CDR2 FQNEAQ. V lost 0 bases to trimming and J lost 0 bases, with 15 bases between them. The CDR3 is made up of 17 amino acids. This chain's CDR3 is CASSLAPRQTLSYEQYF. As DNA, the CDR3 is TGTGCCAGCAGCTTAGCGCCGAGACAAACTCTCTCCTACGAGCAGTACTTC.

The gene calls are TRBV2 and TRBJ2-3, with D possibly TRBD1 on 5 matching bases. Germline V lookup: CDR1 SNHLY, CDR2 FYNNEI. Trimming removed 6 bases at V and 4 bases at J, with 17 bases between. The CDR3 loop spans 15 amino acids. The CDR3 nucleotides read TGTGCCAGCAGCTCTTCTAGGGTAGGGGCAGATACGCAGTATTTT. It translates to CASSSSRVGADTQYF.

This clone has a single count. This chain uses TRBV29-1 with TRBJ2-7; 9 nucleotides match TRBD1. This CDR3 spans 14 amino acids. Germline V lookup: CDR1 SQVTM, CDR2 ANQGSEA. The J segment lost 2 bases and the V segment lost 6 bases, leaving 8 bases of the junction unmatched. In DNA, the CDR3 is TGCAGCGTCAACGACGGACAGGGGACCTACGAGCAGTACTTC. Residues: CSVNDGQGTYEQYF.

This clone has a handful of counts. The chain has TRBV30 and TRBJ1-1; maybe TRBD1 (6 bases). CDR1 GTSNPN and CDR2 SVGIG come from the germline V gene (reference sequence). There are 11 residues in the CDR3. Trimming removed 3 bases at V and 8 bases at J, with 10 bases between. The CDR3: CAWRVRGEAFF. As DNA, the CDR3 is TGTGCCTGGAGGGTGAGGGGGGAAGCTTTCTTT.

The gene calls are TRBV7-9 and TRBJ1-2; tentative D call: TRBD1 (5 bases). The germline gives CDR1 SEHNR, CDR2 FQNEAQ (reference sequence). This CDR3 has 12 amino acids. Trimming removed 4 bases from V and 4 bases from J, with 7 bases in between. This CDR3 reads CASSSGVYGYTF. CDR3 sequence (DNA): TGTGCCAGCAGCTCGGGGGTCTATGGCTACACCTTC.